This TCR beta chain was captured in a study of blood T cell repertoires in COVID-19. Background on the study: Italy, Spain and the United States were the sources of the convalescent and acute COVID-19 samples. In each case, the material was cDNA or gDNA derived from T cells, B-cell-depleted T cells, or PBMCs.

In Seattle, patients joined the study during active infection and were tracked longitudinally. Germline values: CDR1 SGHRS, CDR2 YFSETQ. Germline trimming cut 4 bases from V and 8 bases from J; bases unmatched to any gene: 8. The length of the CDR3 is 14 residues. Under the authors' procedure: Cell counts per sample came from amplifying reference gene primers. Clones were read by immunoSEQ multiplex PCR, and TCRdb kept only the in-frame ones, dropping some. V, J and clone size reflect that table, while D and trimming were determined from the DNA. The data hold approximately 180,000 clones, with about 87% observed a single time.

The chain links TRBV5-1 to TRBJ1-4, with 7 bases aligning to TRBD1. Sequenced: peripheral blood. The clonotype comes from a woman aged 70-85 years with COVID-19, enrolled during active disease. In nucleotides, the CDR3 is TGCGCCAGCAGCGTCGACAGGGTGGGCGAAAAACTGTTTTTT. Residues: CASSVDRVGEKLFF. Variable domain in full (rest from reference TRBV5-1 and TRBJ1-4): KAGVTQTPRYLIKTRGQQVTLSCSPISGHRSVSWYQQTPGQGLQFLFEYFSETQRNKGNFPGRFSGRQFSNSRSEMNVSTLELGDSALYLCASSVDRVGEKLFFGSGTQLSVL.